A single sample is the source of the 9 T cell receptor beta chains below, sequenced in a study of T cells in Graves' hyperthyroidism and ophthalmopathy. Researchers took RNA transcripts and amplified the TCR beta CDR3 regions from them. HTBI primers drove first-round RT-PCR of the TCR CDR3. In TCRdb, the multiplex PCR reads were re-called with MiXCR into one record per CDR3 protein. The sample consists of a few hundred thousand distinct CDR3 sequences, roughly 15% of them appearing once. The specimen was blood. These receptors originate from a woman between 35 and 50 years old with Graves' ophthalmopathy.

The rearrangement joins TRBV10-1 to TRBJ1-4; D may be TRBD1 (5 bases). CDR3 size: 18 residues. CDR1 and CDR2 from the germline V gene are WNHNN and SYGVQD (reference sequence). Trimming stripped 4 bases from V and 3 bases from J, with 21 bases between. In nucleotides, the CDR3 is TGCGCCAGCAGTGTCCGGGACGGTTATCGTTTAGCTAATGAAAAACTGTTTTTT. Translated, it gives CASSVRDGYRLANEKLFF.

This clonotype was seen at least ten times. J is TRBJ2-1 and V is TRBV7-2; 8 bases align to TRBD1. The CDR3 is 14 amino acids. In germline, CDR1 is SGHTA, CDR2 FQGNSA. With V trimmed by 5 bases and J by 9 bases, 9 bases remained unmatched. CDR3 amino acids: CASSRGGQGSEQFF. CDR3 sequence (DNA): TGTGCCAGCAGCAGGGGAGGACAGGGTTCTGAGCAGTTCTTC.

The table lists this clonotype with a few counts. The chain uses TRBV7-9 and TRBJ2-5; D call uncertain. This CDR3 has 14 amino acids. Per the germline V gene, CDR1 is SEHNR and CDR2 is FQNEAQ (reference sequence). V dropped 4 bases and J dropped 4 bases, with 13 bases sitting between them. CDR3: CASSSEWMRETQYF. CDR3 coding DNA: TGTGCCAGCAGCTCCGAGTGGATGCGAGAGACCCAGTACTTC.

Many counts were recorded for this clonotype. V and J are TRBV12-3 or TRBV12-4 and TRBJ1-2; possibly TRBD1 for D (6 bases). V was shortened by 5 bases and J by 0 bases, with 16 bases between the two germline ends. This CDR3 has 16 amino acids. The CDR3 sequence is CASSPTLWTANYGYTF. For the CDR3, the DNA is TGTGCCAGCAGTCCCACCCTTTGGACAGCTAACTATGGCTACACCTTC.

The chain recombines TRBV7-9 with TRBJ1-3; TRBD1 is a possible D gene (6 bases). CDR3 length equals 17 residues. Germline assignment: CDR1 SEHNR and CDR2 FQNEAQ (reference sequence). V lost 5 bases, J lost 0 bases, and 17 bases lay in between. CDR3 in amino acids: CASSPRGAGSSGNTIYF. The CDR3, as DNA: TGTGCCAGCAGCCCCCGGGGGGCAGGGAGCTCTGGAAACACCATATATTTT.

This clonotype was seen at least ten times. This sequence joins TRBV12-3 or TRBV12-4 and TRBJ2-7; 12 bases fit TRBD1. The CDR3 is 14 residues long. The junction had 5 bases not matched to a gene; V was cut back by 6 bases and J by 5 bases. The CDR3 is CASSRDRGRHEQYF. The CDR3 DNA reads as TGTGCCAGCAGCCGGGACAGGGGGCGGCACGAGCAGTACTTC.

The J gene is TRBJ2-7, the V gene TRBV27; D remains unclear. The length of the CDR3 is 13 residues. The ends were cut back, 6 bases at V and 3 bases at J, with 12 bases in the middle. Germline V lookup: CDR1 MNHEY, CDR2 SMNVEV (reference sequence). The CDR3 loop is CASSSLGIYEQYF. CDR3 in DNA: TGTGCCAGCAGCTCCTTGGGGATCTACGAGCAGTACTTC.

This clonotype has at least ten counts. V usage is TRBV7-9 and J usage is TRBJ2-7; D gene unclear. Trimming removed 4 bases at V and 3 bases at J, with 7 bases between. Germline V CDR1 and CDR2: SEHNR, FQNEAQ (reference sequence). The CDR3 loop spans 12 amino acids. CDR3 nucleotide sequence: TGTGCCAGCAGCTCCTCCTTCTACGAGCAGTACTTC. It codes for CASSSSFYEQYF.

This clonotype occurred a few times. The chain recombines TRBV20-1 with TRBJ2-3, with D uncertain. The germline V and J ends were trimmed by 4 bases and 3 bases, with 2 bases remaining between them. The length of the CDR3 is 10 residues. Germline CDR1 reads DFQATT; CDR2 reads SNEGSKA (reference sequence). The CDR3 sequence: CSATTDTQYF. CDR3 bases: TGCAGTGCTACTACAGATACGCAGTATTTT.